This record covers a single T cell receptor beta chain. No cognate antigen has been identified for it. No quality values exist for individual bases; no much larger clone is one base distant. Library preparation employed PCR. The reads were generated on a HiSeq X Ten. The public reads were reanalyzed by TCRdb: fastp trimming at Q25, MiXCR alignment, in-frame beta chains only. Here each entry gathers all rows of one CDR3 protein and keeps the most common genes and DNA. For this sample the table gives under 20,000 distinct CDR3 sequences, of which about half were detected only once. The ten largest account for approximately 18% of the sample. Patients with localized lung adenocarcinoma, a subtype of non-small cell lung cancer, were used as donors. These samples came from the margins of localized lung adenocarcinomas. For TCR repertoire analysis, CD4+ T cells from tumor tissue were profiled separately from CD8+ T cells.

The CDR3 covers 14 residues, taking in both the cysteine and the phenylalanine. The entry retains the CDR3 DNA only, 42 bases that are in frame from base 1. CDR1 and CDR2 are drawn from the germline V gene: WSHSY, SAAADI. V is cut by 4 bases and J by 5 bases, and the space between the germline ends is 13 bases. The source of the sample is a study of CD4 and CD8 cells across lung adenocarcinoma regions (dated by TCRdb to the late 2010s). Looking at the study overall: To look at intratumor heterogeneity in the T cell receptor repertoire, the study compared tumor centers against tumor margins.

The TCR originated in a male donor with lung adenocarcinoma. The CD4 and CD8 labels of this study may be unreliable. The sequence is built from TRBV10-2 and TRBJ2-3; the D gene is not confidently resolved. The sequencing sample was made of CD4+ T cells from the margin of a lung tumor. This specimen's cell subset or site label, interpreted: tumor margin region. The DNA sequence is given as TGCGCCAGCAGTGCGGTAGCAGGCAAAGATACGCAGTATTTT. This sequence encodes CASSAVAGKDTQYF.